This T cell receptor beta chain came from a study of OX40 agonist ivuxolimab in advanced cancers. About the research overall: Partial responses occurred in Three dose-escalation patients, one with hepatocellular carcinoma and two with cutaneous melanoma.

TCRdb's copy holds only in-frame clones and misses some; the assay was immunoSEQ multiplex PCR. The table lists tens of thousands of clones, about 83% of them singletons. Overall study results and limits: Normalized T-cell clonal expansion was also low in some nonresponders.

The germline CDR1 and CDR2 sequences are SNHLY and FYNNEI. The length of the CDR3 is 14 residues. V dropped 8 bases and J dropped 2; count of bases not matched to a gene: 4. As for this clone: Its specificity is unknown.

The genes are TRBV2 and TRBJ2-2; TRBD1 aligns across 8 bases. This clonotype was sampled from an adult with an advanced solid tumor such as melanoma, head and neck, liver or kidney cancer. Specimen: CD4+ or CD8+ T cells sorted from blood, collected in a trial of the OX40 agonist ivuxolimab. CDR3 region: CASRDRRNTGELFF. In DNA, the CDR3 is TGTGCCAGCCGGGACAGGCGAAACACCGGGGAGCTGTTTTTT.